One sample yielded the 8 T cell receptor beta chains listed below, sequenced in a study of T cell responses to AZD1222 COVID-19 vaccine. Using immunoSEQ multiplex PCR, the repertoire was profiled, and TCRdb retains in-frame clones only, with some absent. The sample carries 150,000 to 200,000 clones, over 80% recorded once. Sequenced material: peripheral blood, taken on day 0 of AZD1222 vaccination. These receptors originate from an adult in good health.

The J gene is TRBJ1-2, the V gene TRBV28, with 7 bases fitting TRBD1. The CDR3 loop spans 13 amino acids. V gave up 6 bases and J gave up 6 bases; unmatched junction bases: 7. The V gene's germline CDR1 is MDHEN and CDR2 SYDVKM. The CDR3 loop reads CASSSDRVNGYTF. CDR3 coding DNA: TGTGCCAGCAGCAGTGACAGGGTAAATGGCTACACCTTC.

The genes are TRBV4-2 and TRBJ1-2; TRBD1 is a possible D gene (6 bases). V was trimmed by 0 bases and J by 6 bases, leaving 23 bases between them. CDR1 is LGHNA, CDR2 YNFKEQ, per germline. The CDR3 contains 18 residues. In nucleotides, the CDR3 is TGTGCCAGCAGCCAAGAAATTTGGGGGGCAGGGCTTTCGAATGGCTACACCTTC. This codes for CASSQEIWGAGLSNGYTF.

The chain links TRBV30 to TRBJ1-4, with unresolved D. V lost 2 bases and J 4 bases, leaving 2 bases between the germline ends. This CDR3 is built from 11 residues. The germline gives CDR1 GTSNPN, CDR2 SVGIG (reference sequence). The CDR3 protein is CAWSYNEKLFF. CDR3 coding DNA: TGTGCCTGGAGTTATAATGAAAAACTGTTTTTT.

The chain has TRBV3-1 (or the pseudogene TRBV3-2) and TRBJ2-1; 8 nucleotides align to TRBD1. This CDR3 is 15 amino acids long. The V gene's germline CDR1 is LGHDT and CDR2 YNNKEL (reference sequence). V was clipped by 4 bases and J by 8 bases; unmatched bases: 10. The CDR3 DNA sequence: TGTGCCAGCAGCCCAGGTCAGGGGGCAGGAGATGAGCAGTTCTTC. Residues: CASSPGQGAGDEQFF.

The V call is TRBV28, the J call TRBJ1-5; D ambiguous. The V end lost 5 bases, the J end lost 5 bases, and 7 bases lay between the germline ends. CDR3 length: 12 residues. CDR1 MDHEN and CDR2 SYDVKM come from the germline V gene. CDR3 amino acids: CASSTGYQPQHF. The CDR3 bases are TGTGCCAGCAGTACGGGGTATCAGCCCCAGCATTTT.

Regarding this clone: One end of the junction varies from germline; a read error may be responsible. CDR3 sequence: CASSQGGSHYDSPLHF. Written as DNA, the CDR3 is TGTGCCAGCAGTCAGGGGGGTTCACACTATGATTCACCCCTCCACTTT. The chain combines TRBV28 with TRBJ1-6; 7 bases are a match to TRBD1. CDR3 length equals 16 residues. The germline gives CDR1 MDHEN, CDR2 SYDVKM.

V gene TRBV18 combines with J gene TRBJ2-1; TRBD2 aligns across 10 bases. V trimming: 3 bases; J trimming: 7 bases; junction bases outside the gene matches: 9. The CDR3 sequence is 16 residues long. The germline CDR1 and CDR2 sequences are KGHSH and LQKENI. The CDR3 nucleotides read TGTGCCAGCTCACCCCTCAGCGGGGGGGCCCTAAATGAGCAGTTCTTC. Translated: CASSPLSGGALNEQFF.

The chain recombines TRBV30 with TRBJ1-1; tentatively, D is TRBD1 (5 bases). CDR1 is GTSNPN, CDR2 SVGIG, per germline (reference sequence). The CDR3 has 14 amino acids. V lost 0 bases, J lost 2 bases, and 10 bases lay in between. This chain's CDR3 is CAWSVVGVNTEAFF. CDR3 sequence (DNA): TGTGCCTGGAGTGTTGTGGGGGTAAACACTGAAGCTTTCTTT.